The subject of this entry is one T cell receptor beta chain. Its specificity is unknown. The study ran its PCR with 60 Vbeta and 13 Jbeta primers. TCRdb's table, derived via immunoSEQ multiplex PCR, lists solely in-frame clones and lacks some. The sample includes 100,000 to 150,000 clones, about 78% seen only once; the top ten take 2.9%. These data originate in a study of cytomegalovirus exposure and HLA in healthy donors. Study summary: From HLA-typed donors, an early data release held some 91 million unique TCRs. Study-level findings and limits: A further, later analysis showed that HLA-associated TCR beta chains (compared with equally common others) were more clonally expanded.

J was trimmed by 5 bases and V by 7 bases; bases with no gene match: 10. CDR3 length: 15 residues. Per the germline V gene, CDR1 is MDHEN and CDR2 is SYDVKM. The clonotype comes from a human donor in good health. Sequencing used PBMCs. This chain links TRBV28 with TRBJ2-5; 10 nucleotides align to TRBD2. The CDR3 DNA reads TGTGCCAGCACCGGGTTAGCGGGAGGCCGGGAGACCCAGTACTTC. Translating it yields CASTGLAGGRETQYF.